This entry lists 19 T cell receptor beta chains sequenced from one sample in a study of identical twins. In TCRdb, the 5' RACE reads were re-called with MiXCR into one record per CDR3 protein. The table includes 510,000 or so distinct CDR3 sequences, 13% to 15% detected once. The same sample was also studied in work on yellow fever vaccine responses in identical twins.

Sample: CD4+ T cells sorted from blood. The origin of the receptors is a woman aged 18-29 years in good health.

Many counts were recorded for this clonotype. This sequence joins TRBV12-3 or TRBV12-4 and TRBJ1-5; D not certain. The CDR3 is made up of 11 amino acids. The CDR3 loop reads CAAGLNQPQHF. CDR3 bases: TGTGCAGCGGGCCTCAATCAGCCCCAGCATTTT.

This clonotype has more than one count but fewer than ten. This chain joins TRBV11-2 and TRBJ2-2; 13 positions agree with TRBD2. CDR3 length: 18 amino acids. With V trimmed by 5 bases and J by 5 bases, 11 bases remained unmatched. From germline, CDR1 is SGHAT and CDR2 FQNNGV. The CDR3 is CASSRTSGSHHGTGELFF. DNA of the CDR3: TGTGCCAGCAGCCGGACTAGCGGGAGTCACCATGGGACCGGGGAGCTGTTTTTT.

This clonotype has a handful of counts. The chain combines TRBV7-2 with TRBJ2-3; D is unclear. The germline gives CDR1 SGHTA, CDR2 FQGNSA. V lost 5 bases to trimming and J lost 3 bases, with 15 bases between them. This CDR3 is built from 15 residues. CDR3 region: CASSPNAWGTDTQYF. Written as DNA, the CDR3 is TGTGCCAGCAGCCCTAACGCTTGGGGAACAGATACGCAGTATTTT.

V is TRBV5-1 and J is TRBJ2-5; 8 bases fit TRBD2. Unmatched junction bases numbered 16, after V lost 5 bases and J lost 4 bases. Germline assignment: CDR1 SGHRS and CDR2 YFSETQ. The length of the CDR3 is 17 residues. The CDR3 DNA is TGCGCCAGCAGGCTGAGGCCGGGAAGCGGGAGCCCAGAGACCCAGTACTTC. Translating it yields CASRLRPGSGSPETQYF.

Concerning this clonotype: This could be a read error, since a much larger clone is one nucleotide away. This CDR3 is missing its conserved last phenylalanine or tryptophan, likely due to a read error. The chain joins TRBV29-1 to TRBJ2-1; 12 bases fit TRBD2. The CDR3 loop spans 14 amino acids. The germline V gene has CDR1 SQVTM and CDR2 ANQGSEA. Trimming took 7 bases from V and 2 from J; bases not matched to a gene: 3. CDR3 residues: CSARLAGAYNEQFI. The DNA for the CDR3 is TGCAGCGCCAGACTAGCGGGGGCCTACAATGAGCAGTTCATC.

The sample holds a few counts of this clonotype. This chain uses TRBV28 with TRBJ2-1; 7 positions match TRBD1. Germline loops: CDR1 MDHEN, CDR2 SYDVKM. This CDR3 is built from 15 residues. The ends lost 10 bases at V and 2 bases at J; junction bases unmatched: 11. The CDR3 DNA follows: TGTGCCACCCACTCGACAGGGTTGGCCTACAATGAGCAGTTCTTC. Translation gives CATHSTGLAYNEQFF.

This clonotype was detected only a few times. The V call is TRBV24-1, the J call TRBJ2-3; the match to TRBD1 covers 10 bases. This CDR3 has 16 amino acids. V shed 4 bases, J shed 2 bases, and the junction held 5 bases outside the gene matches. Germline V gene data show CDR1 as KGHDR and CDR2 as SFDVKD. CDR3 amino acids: CATSEDDRGLTDTQYF. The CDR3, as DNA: TGTGCCACCAGTGAGGATGACAGGGGGCTCACAGATACGCAGTATTTT.

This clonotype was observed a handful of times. CDR3 region: CASSLAVVASQFF. The CDR3 DNA is TGTGCCAGCAGTTTAGCCGTCGTGGCGTCGCAGTTCTTC. V gene TRBV12-3 or TRBV12-4 combines with J gene TRBJ2-1; no clear D gene. Trimming cost V 0 bases and J 12 bases, with 12 bases left between them. This CDR3 spans 13 amino acids.

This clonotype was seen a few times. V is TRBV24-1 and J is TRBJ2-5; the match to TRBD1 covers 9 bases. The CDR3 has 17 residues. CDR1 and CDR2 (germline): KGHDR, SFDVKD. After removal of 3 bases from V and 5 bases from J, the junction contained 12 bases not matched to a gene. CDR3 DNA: TGTGCCACCAGTGATAAACGCCGGGACAGGGTTAGGGAGACCCAGTACTTC. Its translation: CATSDKRRDRVRETQYF.

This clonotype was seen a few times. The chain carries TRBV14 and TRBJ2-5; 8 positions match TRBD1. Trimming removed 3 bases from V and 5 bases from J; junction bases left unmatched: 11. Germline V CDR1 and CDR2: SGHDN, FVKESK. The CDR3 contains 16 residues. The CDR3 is CASSHRETGALETQYF. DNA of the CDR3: TGTGCCAGCAGCCACAGGGAGACAGGGGCTTTGGAGACCCAGTACTTC.

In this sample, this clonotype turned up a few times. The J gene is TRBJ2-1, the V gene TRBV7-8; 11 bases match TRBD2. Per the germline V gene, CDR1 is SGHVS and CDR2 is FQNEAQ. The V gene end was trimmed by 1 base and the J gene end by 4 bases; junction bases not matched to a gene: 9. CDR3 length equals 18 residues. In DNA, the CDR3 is TGTGCCAGCAGCTTAGAATCCCCGCGACTAGCGGGGTACAATGAGCAGTTCTTC. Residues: CASSLESPRLAGYNEQFF.

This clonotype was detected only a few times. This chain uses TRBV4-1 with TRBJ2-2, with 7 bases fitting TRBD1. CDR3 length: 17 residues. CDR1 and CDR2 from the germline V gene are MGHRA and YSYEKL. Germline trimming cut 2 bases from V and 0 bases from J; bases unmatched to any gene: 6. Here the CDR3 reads CASSQWPGQANTGELFF. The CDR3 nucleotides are TGCGCCAGCAGCCAATGGCCCGGACAGGCGAACACCGGGGAGCTGTTTTTT.

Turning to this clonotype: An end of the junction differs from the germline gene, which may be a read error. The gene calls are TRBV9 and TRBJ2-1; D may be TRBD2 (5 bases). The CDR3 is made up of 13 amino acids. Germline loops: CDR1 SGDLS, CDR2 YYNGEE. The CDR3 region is CASSANLRGGLNF. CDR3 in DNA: TGTGCCAGCAGCGCAAACCTTCGGGGTGGTTTAAATTTC.

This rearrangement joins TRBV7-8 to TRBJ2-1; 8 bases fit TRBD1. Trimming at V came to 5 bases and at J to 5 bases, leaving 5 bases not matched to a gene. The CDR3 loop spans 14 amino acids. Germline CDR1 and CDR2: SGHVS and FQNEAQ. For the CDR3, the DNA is TGTGCCAGCAGCCCAGGGACAGGAAACAATGAGCAGTTCTTC. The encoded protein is CASSPGTGNNEQFF. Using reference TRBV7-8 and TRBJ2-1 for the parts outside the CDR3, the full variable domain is GAGVSQSPRYKVAKRGQDVALRCDPISGHVSLFWYQQALGQGPEFLTYFQNEAQLDKSGLPSDRFFAERPEGSVSTLKIQRTQQEDSAVYLCASSPGTGNNEQFFGPGTRLTVL.

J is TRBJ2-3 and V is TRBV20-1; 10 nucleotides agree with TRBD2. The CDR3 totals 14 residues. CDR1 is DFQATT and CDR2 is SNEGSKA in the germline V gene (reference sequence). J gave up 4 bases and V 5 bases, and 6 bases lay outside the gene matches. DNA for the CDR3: TGCAGTGCTCAGCGGGAGGGCAGGGCAGATACGCAGTATTTT. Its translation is CSAQREGRADTQYF.

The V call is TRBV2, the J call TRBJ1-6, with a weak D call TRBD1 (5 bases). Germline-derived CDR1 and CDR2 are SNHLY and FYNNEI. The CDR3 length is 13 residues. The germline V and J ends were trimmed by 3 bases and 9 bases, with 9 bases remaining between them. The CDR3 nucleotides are TGTGCCAGCAGTGACAGGGAAGGTTCACCCCTCCACTTT. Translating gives CASSDREGSPLHF. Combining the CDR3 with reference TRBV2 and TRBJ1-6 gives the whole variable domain EPEVTQTPSHQVTQMGQEVILRCVPISNHLYFYWYRQILGQKVEFLVSFYNNEISEKSEIFDDQFSVERPDGSNFTLKIRSTKLEDSAMYFCASSDREGSPLHFGNGTRLTVT.

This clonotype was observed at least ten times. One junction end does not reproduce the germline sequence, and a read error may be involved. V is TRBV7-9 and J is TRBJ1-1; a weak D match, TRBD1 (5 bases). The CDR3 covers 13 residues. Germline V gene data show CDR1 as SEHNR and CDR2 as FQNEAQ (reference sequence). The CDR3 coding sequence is TGCGCCAGCAGCTTAGGGGTGGGCACTGAAGCTTTCTTT. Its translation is CASSLGVGTEAFF.

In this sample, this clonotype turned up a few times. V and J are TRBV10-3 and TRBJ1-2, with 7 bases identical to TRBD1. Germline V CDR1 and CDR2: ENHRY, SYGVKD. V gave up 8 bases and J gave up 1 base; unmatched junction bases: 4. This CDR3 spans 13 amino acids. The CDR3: CAIRQGDNYGYTF. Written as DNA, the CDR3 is TGTGCCATCCGACAGGGTGATAACTATGGCTACACCTTC.

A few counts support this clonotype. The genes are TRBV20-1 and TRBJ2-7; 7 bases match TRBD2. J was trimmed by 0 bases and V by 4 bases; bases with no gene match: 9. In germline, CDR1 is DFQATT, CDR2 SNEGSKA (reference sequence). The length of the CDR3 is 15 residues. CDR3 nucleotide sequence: TGCAGTGCTATCCCGGGGAGGGACCCCTCCTACGAGCAGTACGTC. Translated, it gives CSAIPGRDPSYEQYV.